This TCR beta chain was obtained from a study of T-cell reconstitution after alpha-beta-depleted transplantation in children. For this clonotype: Antigen: not known.

Germline V gives CDR1 SGHKS, CDR2 YYEKEE (reference sequence). Trimming removed 6 bases from V and 5 bases from J, with 12 bases in between. The CDR3 consists of 13 residues. Broader study findings: As was reported, about two months after transplant, alpha-beta T cells came from several hundred expanded graft clones. Once a year had passed after transplant, T-cell counts and diversity came mostly from newly produced T cells. Recipient T cells and thymic progenitors that survived were the source of the high TCRbeta diversity seen at day 60 in some patients.

TCRbeta library preparation incorporated unique molecular identifiers. MiXCR was run by TCRdb on the PCR reads, yielding one entry per CDR3 protein. The sample gives about 1,000,000 distinct CDR3 sequences, about 31% of which show up once; 25% to 35% is in the top ten. The V and J genes are TRBV5-5 and TRBJ2-1, with D hard to call. The sequencing used PBMCs, mostly from graft donor cells, collected 360 days after TCRalphabeta/CD19-depleted stem cell transplant. This TCR was recovered from a boy under three years old who had a stem cell transplant for SCID, so the T cells may come from the graft donor. The CDR3 DNA sequence: TGTGCCAGCATCCGATTAATTGACAATGAGCAGTTCTTC. Its protein product is CASIRLIDNEQFF.